Here is one T cell receptor (beta chain) with its context. Its antigen is as yet unknown. Method: immunoSEQ multiplex PCR; TCRdb's copy keeps in-frame clones and lacks some. The sample shows about 35,000 clones, under 90% of them seen only once. Recipients boosted at about 4 weeks or about 12 weeks are pooled. The sample originates from a study of T cell responses to AZD1222 COVID-19 vaccine. Notes on the study in general: Only 5 to 7 AZD1222 recipients were seropositive at baseline. Females outnumbered males among donors, who were mostly white British; clonal diversity was possibly underestimated.

The V gene end was trimmed by 3 bases and the J gene end by 4 bases; junction bases not matched to a gene: 11. There are 16 residues in the CDR3. Germline CDR1 is SGHRS and CDR2 is YFSETQ. The sample here was peripheral blood, taken 28 days after the second AZD1222 dose. This chain links TRBV5-1 with TRBJ1-2; the match to TRBD1 covers 8 bases. The clonotype comes from an adult who received the AZD1222 COVID-19 vaccine. CDR3 amino acids: CASSWGPGQESYGYTF. The CDR3 DNA is TGCGCCAGCAGCTGGGGACCGGGACAGGAAAGCTATGGCTACACCTTC.